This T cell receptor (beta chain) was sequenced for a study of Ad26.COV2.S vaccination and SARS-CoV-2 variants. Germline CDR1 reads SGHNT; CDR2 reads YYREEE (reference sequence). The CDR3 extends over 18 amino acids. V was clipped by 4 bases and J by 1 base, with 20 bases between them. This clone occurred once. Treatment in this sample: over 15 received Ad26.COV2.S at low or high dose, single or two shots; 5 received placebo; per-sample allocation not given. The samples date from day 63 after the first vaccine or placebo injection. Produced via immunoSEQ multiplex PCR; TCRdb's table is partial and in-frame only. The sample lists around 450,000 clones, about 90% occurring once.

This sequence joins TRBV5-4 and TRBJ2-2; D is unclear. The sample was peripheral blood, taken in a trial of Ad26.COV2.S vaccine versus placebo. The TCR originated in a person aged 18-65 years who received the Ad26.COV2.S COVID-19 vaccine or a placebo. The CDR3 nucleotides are TGTGCCAGCAGCCCGGGCCCCGGCACGACGAGGAACACCGGGGAGCTGTTTTTT. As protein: CASSPGPGTTRNTGELFF.